Described below is a single T cell receptor beta chain sequence and its context. Source study methods: From reference gene primer amplification, estimates of nucleated cell counts were derived. The table came from immunoSEQ multiplex PCR; TCRdb's copy has only in-frame clones and leaves some out. The V and J calls and clone size are taken from that table; D and trimming were inferred from the DNA. In the table there are approximately 230,000 clones, just under 85% of which are singletons. Researchers sorted participants into cohorts using their self-reported clinical history. Cohort 3 recovered donors had two negative PCRs, clearance, or symptom resolution. Germline assignment: CDR1 MGHRA and CDR2 YSYEKL. This CDR3 is built from 15 residues. Trimming cost V 1 base and J 6 bases; bases outside gene matches: 5. This sample is part of a study of blood T cell repertoires in COVID-19. Across the whole study: Acute and convalescent COVID-19 samples came from the United States, Italy and Spain.

This chain joins TRBV4-1 and TRBJ2-1, with 8 positions matching TRBD2. This TCR derives from a man aged 40-50 years who had recovered from COVID-19. The sample taken for sequencing was PBMCs or T cells enriched from blood (not recorded which). CDR3 in amino acids: CASSQGQAGVNEQFF. The CDR3, as DNA: TGCGCCAGCAGCCAAGGGCAAGCGGGGGTCAATGAGCAGTTCTTC.